The 27 T cell receptor beta chains in this list originate from one sample, sequenced in a study of blood T cell repertoires in COVID-19. Sequenced by immunoSEQ multiplex PCR; TCRdb stores in-frame clones only, minus some. This sample has 200,000 to 300,000 clones, with about 85% found just once. The sequenced material came from peripheral blood. All receptors derive from a man between 60 and 75 years old with acute or convalescent COVID-19.

This clone was found once. The chain uses TRBV7-6 and TRBJ2-1; tentatively, D is TRBD2 (6 bases). Trimming pared 1 base from V and 5 bases from J, leaving 15 bases between. In germline, CDR1 is SGHVS, CDR2 FNYEAQ. The CDR3 extends over 16 amino acids. CDR3 loop: CASSLVAGSVDNEQFF. DNA of the CDR3: TGTGCCAGCAGCTTAGTCGCCGGGAGCGTCGACAATGAGCAGTTCTTC.

The chain couples TRBV3-1 (or the pseudogene TRBV3-2) to TRBJ1-2; TRBD1 agrees at 8 bases. This CDR3 spans 14 amino acids. Trimming cost V 4 bases and J 5 bases; bases outside gene matches: 6. Germline V gives CDR1 LGHDT, CDR2 YNNKEL (reference sequence). CDR3 in amino acids: CASSPRGREYGYTF. The DNA of the CDR3 is TGTGCCAGCAGCCCCAGGGGGCGAGAGTATGGCTACACCTTC.

The chain joins TRBV6-1 to TRBJ1-6; D is ambiguous. Germline V gene sequence: CDR1 MNHNS, CDR2 SASEGT. Trimming pared 4 bases from V and 10 bases from J, leaving 32 bases between. This CDR3 has 20 amino acids. CDR3 sequence (DNA): TGTGCCAGCAGTGCACTAGCAGAGGTGGGAGGCGCAGGAAGAGGATCACCCCTCCACTTT. This gives the protein CASSALAEVGGAGRGSPLHF.

The chain uses TRBV4-1 and TRBJ2-7; the match to TRBD1 covers 7 bases. In germline, CDR1 is MGHRA, CDR2 YSYEKL. Losses at the gene ends were 5 bases for V and 0 bases for J; bases not matched to a gene: 4. The CDR3 is 14 amino acids. The CDR3 DNA reads TGCGCCAGCAGCTCGGCAGGGGGCTCCTACGAGCAGTACTTC. Protein product: CASSSAGGSYEQYF.

V usage is TRBV19 and J usage is TRBJ2-4; 7 bases line up with TRBD1. The CDR3 extends over 15 amino acids. From germline, CDR1 is LNHDA and CDR2 SQIVND (reference sequence). Unmatched junction bases numbered 14, after V lost 6 bases and J lost 9 bases. CDR3 in amino acids: CASSGTSGGGGIQYF. The CDR3 coding sequence is TGTGCCAGTAGCGGGACCTCAGGGGGTGGGGGCATTCAGTACTTC.

The rearrangement joins TRBV6-5 to TRBJ1-2; 8 bases agree with TRBD1. Germline V gene lookup returns CDR1 MNHEY and CDR2 SVGAGI. V trimming: 7 bases; J trimming: 4 bases; junction bases outside the gene matches: 11. CDR3 length: 15 amino acids. CDR3 loop: CASNRGRGPVYGYTF. DNA of the CDR3: TGTGCCAGCAACAGGGGCAGGGGGCCAGTCTATGGCTACACCTTC.

The chain is built from TRBV11-3 and TRBJ2-7; D remains ambiguous. The CDR3 totals 13 residues. With 0 bases removed from V and 3 bases from J, the gap between germline ends came to 6 bases. The germline V gene has CDR1 SGHNT and CDR2 YENEEA. The CDR3 region is CASSLDADYEQYF. The CDR3 bases are TGTGCCAGCAGCTTAGACGCGGACTACGAGCAGTACTTC. Drawing the rest from reference TRBV11-3 and TRBJ2-7, the complete variable domain is EAGVVQSPRYKIIEKKQPVAFWCNPISGHNTLYWYLQNLGQGPELLIRYENEEAVDDSQLPKDRFSAERLKGVDSTLKIQPAELGDSAVYLCASSLDADYEQYFGPGTRLTVT.

This CDR3 is CASSARTRGEKLFF. For the CDR3, the DNA is TGTGCCAGCAGCGCCAGGACCAGGGGTGAAAAACTGTTTTTT. The chain links TRBV7-8 to TRBJ1-4; TRBD1 might be the D (6 bases). CDR3 length: 14 amino acids. V was clipped by 5 bases and J by 7 bases, with 14 bases between them. CDR1 is SGHVS, CDR2 FQNEAQ, per germline.

In nucleotides, the CDR3 is TGTGCCAGCAGTTACATCCCAGGGGCAGGGAGCAATCAGCCCCAGCATTTT. Amino acid sequence: CASSYIPGAGSNQPQHF. This chain uses TRBV6-2 or TRBV6-3 with TRBJ1-5; weak D call: TRBD1 (6 bases). This CDR3 is built from 17 residues. Trimming removed 2 bases from V and 1 base from J, with 15 bases in between. Germline CDR1 is MNHEY and CDR2 is SVGEGT.

The chain couples TRBV10-1 to TRBJ1-5; a possible D gene is TRBD1 (5 bases). Germline values: CDR1 WNHNN, CDR2 SYGVQD (reference sequence). V lost 4 bases and J lost 3, with 7 bases in between. The CDR3 is 13 residues long. The CDR3 loop is CASSGQINQPQHF. The CDR3 coding sequence is TGCGCCAGCAGTGGACAGATCAATCAGCCCCAGCATTTT.

The rearrangement joins TRBV6-5 to TRBJ2-4, with D tentatively TRBD1 (5 bases). This CDR3 has 14 residues. The V gene's germline CDR1 is MNHEY and CDR2 SVGAGI. V was pared by 6 bases and J by 0 bases, with 9 bases between. CDR3 protein: CASSSRVAKNIQYF. CDR3 nucleotide sequence: TGTGCCAGCAGCTCCAGGGTAGCCAAAAACATTCAGTACTTC.

V is TRBV29-1 and J is TRBJ2-1, with D tentatively TRBD2 (6 bases). CDR3 length: 17 amino acids. Germline V CDR1 and CDR2: SQVTM, ANQGSEA. The germline V and J ends were trimmed by 7 bases and 0 bases, with 22 bases remaining between them. CDR3 region: CSGSGTPTESSYNEQFF. The CDR3 region has the DNA TGCAGCGGATCCGGGACTCCCACCGAAAGCTCCTACAATGAGCAGTTCTTC.

The rearrangement links TRBV28 to TRBJ1-2; 12 bases align to TRBD1. Trimming removed 2 bases from V and 8 bases from J; junction bases left unmatched: 6. The germline CDR1 and CDR2 sequences are MDHEN and SYDVKM. The CDR3 length is 15 residues. The CDR3, as DNA: TGTGCCAGCAGTTTAGGGGGACAGGGGGCGAGAGGCTACACCTTC. This encodes CASSLGGQGARGYTF.

The V call is TRBV6-6, the J call TRBJ2-5; 11 positions match TRBD2. Germline loops: CDR1 MNHNY, CDR2 SVGAGI (reference sequence). The V and J ends lost 6 bases and 5 bases, in that order; junction bases with no gene match: 5. This CDR3 is 14 amino acids long. The CDR3 is CASRKLAGVETQYF. In nucleotides, the CDR3 is TGTGCCAGCAGAAAACTAGCGGGAGTGGAGACCCAGTACTTC.

This clone was observed a handful of times. The chain has TRBV7-9 and TRBJ1-1, with a weak D call TRBD1 (5 bases). CDR1 is SEHNR and CDR2 is FQNEAQ in the germline V gene (reference sequence). Trimming took 8 bases from V and 1 from J, leaving 23 bases between them. This CDR3 contains 17 residues. CDR3 protein: CASAPPGGTVKNTEAFF. The CDR3 region has the DNA TGTGCCAGCGCTCCTCCGGGAGGGACGGTGAAGAACACTGAAGCTTTCTTT.

This sequence joins TRBV27 and TRBJ1-2; 7 bases are shared with TRBD1. Germline CDR1 MNHEY, CDR2 SMNVEV (reference sequence). The CDR3 length is 15 residues. Trimming removed 5 bases from V and 2 bases from J; junction bases left unmatched: 8. CDR3 in amino acids: CASSPTRDSNYGYTF. DNA for the CDR3: TGTGCCAGCAGTCCAACACGGGACAGCAACTATGGCTACACCTTC.

This chain connects TRBV5-4 to TRBJ2-7; the match to TRBD2 covers 8 bases. The germline V gene has CDR1 SGHNT and CDR2 YYREEE (reference sequence). This CDR3 region has 15 residues. Unmatched junction bases numbered 4, after V lost 1 base and J lost 1 base. In DNA, the CDR3 is TGTGCCAGCAGCTTGAGGAGCGGGAGTTCCTACGAGCAGTACTTC. It codes for CASSLRSGSSYEQYF.

V is TRBV7-9 and J is TRBJ1-1; D remains unclear. Per the germline V gene, CDR1 is SEHNR and CDR2 is FQNEAQ (reference sequence). CDR3 length: 13 amino acids. V dropped 5 bases and J dropped 10 bases, with 17 bases sitting between them. The CDR3: CASSRPTLRGAFF. The CDR3 region has the DNA TGTGCCAGCAGCCGGCCCACGTTAAGAGGAGCTTTCTTT.

The count of this clone is one. The chain employs TRBV9 and TRBJ2-5; 7 bases fit TRBD1. The germline gives CDR1 SGDLS, CDR2 YYNGEE. Trimming took 5 bases from V and 5 from J; bases not matched to a gene: 3. The CDR3 sequence is 12 residues long. This CDR3 reads CASSSGGETQYF. Here the CDR3 DNA reads TGTGCCAGCAGTTCAGGGGGTGAGACCCAGTACTTC.

The V and J genes are TRBV5-1 and TRBJ2-3; perhaps TRBD1 as D (6 bases). The CDR3 has 15 amino acids. The germline V and J ends were trimmed by 4 bases and 0 bases, with 12 bases remaining between them. Germline-derived CDR1 and CDR2 are SGHRS and YFSETQ. Written as DNA, the CDR3 is TGCGCCAGCAGCCCACCCAGGGGCAGCACAGATACGCAGTATTTT. Translation gives CASSPPRGSTDTQYF. Complete variable domain (other parts from reference TRBV5-1 and TRBJ2-3): KAGVTQTPRYLIKTRGQQVTLSCSPISGHRSVSWYQQTPGQGLQFLFEYFSETQRNKGNFPGRFSGRQFSNSRSEMNVSTLELGDSALYLCASSPPRGSTDTQYFGPGTRLTVL.

The V and J genes are TRBV7-2 and TRBJ2-2; 9 bases align to TRBD2. V lost 2 bases, J lost 4 bases, and 5 bases stayed unmatched. The V gene's germline CDR1 is SGHTA and CDR2 FQGNSA. The CDR3 has 16 residues. The CDR3 nucleotides read TGTGCCAGCAGCTTAACCGGACTAGCGTCCACCGGGGAGCTGTTTTTT. It specifies CASSLTGLASTGELFF.

The J gene is TRBJ2-5, the V gene TRBV29-1; 11 bases are shared with TRBD2. Germline-derived CDR1 and CDR2 are SQVTM and ANQGSEA. This CDR3 has 13 amino acids. J was trimmed by 7 bases and V by 3 bases; bases with no gene match: 4. In nucleotides, the CDR3 is TGCAGCGTTGAGAGCCTAGCGGGGGGGACCCAGTACTTC. Protein product: CSVESLAGGTQYF.

The gene calls are TRBV5-1 and TRBJ2-6, with D possibly TRBD1 on 5 matching bases. CDR1 and CDR2 from the germline V gene are SGHRS and YFSETQ. The ends were cut back, 1 base at V and 2 bases at J, with 10 bases in the middle. The CDR3 is 16 residues long. CDR3 bases: TGCGCCAGCAGCTTGCAGGGATTCGCTGGGGCCAACGTCCTGACTTTC. Amino acid sequence: CASSLQGFAGANVLTF.

The V call is TRBV24-1, the J call TRBJ2-1; 9 bases are shared with TRBD2. Trimming at V came to 4 bases and at J to 7 bases, leaving 7 bases not matched to a gene. The CDR3 is 15 residues long. The germline CDR1 and CDR2 sequences are KGHDR and SFDVKD. CDR3 nucleotide sequence: TGTGCCACCAGTGAGGCGGGAGGGCCGGGAAATGAGCAGTTCTTC. Translating gives CATSEAGGPGNEQFF.

The gene calls are TRBV7-2 and TRBJ1-5, with unresolved D. Germline V gene lookup returns CDR1 SGHTA and CDR2 FQGNSA. The CDR3 loop spans 12 amino acids. With 3 bases removed from V and 4 bases from J, the gap between germline ends came to 4 bases. In DNA form, the CDR3 reads TGTGCCAGCAGCTTTCGTAATCAGCCCCAGCATTTT. This encodes CASSFRNQPQHF. Full variable domain (outside the CDR3, taken from reference TRBV7-2 and TRBJ1-5): GAGVSQSPSNKVTEKGKDVELRCDPISGHTALYWYRQSLGQGLEFLIYFQGNSAPDKSGLPSDRFSAERTGGSVSTLTIQRTQQEDSAVYLCASSFRNQPQHFGDGTRLSIL.

V usage is TRBV28 and J usage is TRBJ2-5, with D possibly TRBD1 on 5 matching bases. Germline V CDR1 and CDR2: MDHEN, SYDVKM. V lost 5 bases, J lost 4 bases, and 17 bases lay in between. This CDR3 is built from 15 residues. This CDR3 is CASSRGGLGGETQYF. In nucleotides, the CDR3 is TGTGCCAGCAGTAGGGGCGGATTAGGCGGAGAGACCCAGTACTTC.

The V call is TRBV30, the J call TRBJ1-6, with TRBD1 identical over 7 bases. Losses at the gene ends were 0 bases for V and 10 bases for J; bases not matched to a gene: 3. Germline CDR1 and CDR2: GTSNPN and SVGIG (reference sequence). CDR3 length: 13 amino acids. This chain's CDR3 is CAWSVQGTSPLHF. The CDR3 DNA reads TGTGCCTGGAGTGTACAGGGGACGTCACCCCTCCACTTT.